Sequencing of this TCR beta chain was carried out in a study of radiotherapy plus CTLA-4 blockade in lung cancer. The study, taken as a whole, reports: Interferon-beta, together with early blood T cell clone dynamics, reportedly best predicted response. An expansion of tumor-derived TCR clones occurred in blood after radiotherapy plus ipilimumab.

TCRdb's table, derived via immunoSEQ multiplex PCR, lists solely in-frame clones and lacks some. The sample lists roughly 110,000 clones; 81% were seen once. Notes on this clone: Its antigen is still unknown.

The CDR3 covers 18 residues. The germline gives CDR1 SGHVS, CDR2 FQNEAQ. V was clipped by 1 base and J by 6 bases; unmatched bases: 9. The chain carries TRBV7-8 and TRBJ2-1; TRBD2 matches 13 bases. Sequences were derived from peripheral blood, sampled from a patient treated with radiotherapy plus ipilimumab. The clonotype originates from a human donor with non-small cell lung cancer that progressed on radiotherapy plus ipilimumab. Some clones in this sample may be carry-over from other donors' samples. This chain's CDR3 is CASSLVGPGLAGPNEQFF. The CDR3 DNA is TGTGCCAGCAGCTTAGTGGGGCCGGGACTAGCGGGGCCCAATGAGCAGTTCTTC.